Sequencing of this TCR beta chain was carried out in a study of blood T cell repertoires in COVID-19. At the level of the study: The cDNA or gDNA used as material had been derived from T cells, B-cell-depleted T cells, or PBMCs.

The sample holds one count of this clone. In the authors' methods: Quantification of nucleated cells was approximated via reference gene primer amplification. Profiling relied on immunoSEQ multiplex PCR, and the TCRdb table lists in-frame clones only, not all of them. D and trimming come from the DNA, and the V and J calls and clone size come from that table. Among roughly 140,000 clones listed, about 88% were seen once. This CDR3 is built from 13 residues. Trimming took off 2 bases at V and 2 bases at J, with 6 bases between the two ends. Germline loops: CDR1 SGHDT, CDR2 YYEEEE. Sequenced material: peripheral blood. V and J are TRBV5-6 and TRBJ2-3; D remains ambiguous. This TCR came from a human donor in a cohort sampled during active COVID-19. CDR3 sequence: CASSFGATDTQYF. Written as DNA, the CDR3 is TGTGCCAGCAGCTTCGGAGCCACAGATACGCAGTATTTT.